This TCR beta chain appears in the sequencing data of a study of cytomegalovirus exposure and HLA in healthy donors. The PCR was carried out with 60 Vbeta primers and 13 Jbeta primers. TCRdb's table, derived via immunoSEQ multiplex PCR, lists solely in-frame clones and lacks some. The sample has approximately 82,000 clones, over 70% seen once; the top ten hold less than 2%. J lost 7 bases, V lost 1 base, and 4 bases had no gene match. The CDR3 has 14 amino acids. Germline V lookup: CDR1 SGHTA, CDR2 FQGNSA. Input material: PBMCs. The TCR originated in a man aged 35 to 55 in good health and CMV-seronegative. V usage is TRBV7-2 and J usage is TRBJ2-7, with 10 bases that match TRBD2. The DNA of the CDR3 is TGTGCCAGCAGCTTAGGGCTAGCGGGAGAAGAGCAGTACTTC. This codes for CASSLGLAGEEQYF.